The source of this TCR beta chain is a study of blood T cell repertoires in COVID-19 (dated by TCRdb to 2018 to 2020). About the study as a whole: The collaborator samples originated in the United States, Italy and Spain and spanned the acute and convalescent phases of COVID-19. The prospective study material was composed of cDNA or gDNA derived from T cells, B-cell-depleted T cells, or PBMCs. Deeply sampled blood TCRbeta repertoires from subjects exposed to, actively infected with, or recovered from COVID-19 were included in the dataset. A freely available public database, intended as a resource for researchers studying the immune response to SARS-CoV-2, is where the repertoires were released. The samples were drawn from two sources: the first 160 participants of the ongoing ImmuneRACE study, and about 1,300 subjects contributed by 6 global collaborators. Nearly every sample came with metadata listing a de-identified subject ID, COVID-19 status, age in years and sex. HLA class I and class II types, where available, came from metadata supplied by the sample provider rather than from assay-based typing. Study-wide findings and limitations: Clinical and demographic metadata were provided uncurated, with the amount varying by source and participant.

Details on this clone: What this receptor recognizes is not known. Per-nucleotide qualities are absent, and no much larger clonotype sits a single base away. This specimen includes other DNA sequences encoding the same CDR3.

CDR1 and CDR2, looked up from the germline V gene, are SGHRS and YFSETQ. V and J are truncated by 3 bases and 2 bases respectively, leaving an intervening sequence of 2 bases. The CDR3, cysteine through phenylalanine, is 11 amino acids long. Of the read, only the CDR3 DNA is kept; its 33 bases are in frame from base 1. TCRbeta CDR3 regions were amplified from genomic DNA using the immunoSEQ Assay, a bias-controlled multiplex PCR. The original methods were these. The number of nucleated cells in each sample was estimated from the amplification of reference gene primers within the assay. To quantify the absolute abundance of each unique TCRbeta CDR3 rearrangement, sequence reads were collapsed and filtered. For each sample, productive Simpson clonality was calculated by taking the square root of Simpson's diversity index across productive rearrangements. What TCRdb holds here is the immuneACCESS table cut down to in-frame rearrangements. Part of the clones is not present; checked against another copy, under half of the missing clones reflect an unresolved V gene, and the others are unexplained. From that table come the V and J calls and clone size; the DNA was used to work out D and trimming. Present in this sample are under 300,000 clones, 65% to 90% of which were seen just once. The ten largest clones capture 2.5% to 3.5% of the sample.

Each collaborating institution followed its own protocols to collect whole blood in K2EDTA tubes. Collaborator samples were shipped for TCRbeta analysis as frozen whole blood, isolated PBMCs, or DNA extracted from either sample type. The TCR originated in a woman in her sixties or seventies with active or convalescent COVID-19. The sequenced sample consisted of peripheral blood. The chain was built from TRBV5-1 and TRBJ2-5; no D segment can be confidently identified. The CDR3 loop reads CASSSQETQYF. The bases are TGCGCCAGCAGCTCGCAAGAGACCCAGTACTTC.